This T cell receptor (beta chain) is from a study of T cell responses to AZD1222 COVID-19 vaccine (dated by TCRdb to the early 2020s). Regarding the research as a whole: A total of more than 230 trial participants underwent TCR sequencing, of whom approximately 200 had received two doses of AZD1222 and around 25 had received two doses of the MenACWY control vaccine. Enrollment into the trials was organized by age into subgroups of 18-55, 56-69 and 70-plus years, and those subgroups contained about 160, 30 and 59 TCR-sequenced participants, respectively. General study outcomes and caveats: Conclusions about previously exposed vaccinees were limited because only six AZD1222 recipients were SARS-CoV-2 seropositive at baseline. Reportedly, close to half of the unique spike-specific TCRs recognized epitopes lying outside the regions that are mutated in the B.1.351 and B.1.1.7 variants. Participants were mostly white British, with more females than males. The authors suggested clonal diversity may have been underestimated. The 56-69-year group was small, and its depth increase did not reach significance, likely because of low power. The whole spike protein was spanned by vaccine-associated CD4 TCRs, and dominant responses were seen in regions 160-218 and 743-854. Because no day 14 peak-response samples were available, the repertoires could be characterized only after the peak T cell response. After two AZD1222 doses, both the breadth and the depth of spike-specific TCRs were significantly higher than at day 0 and than in MenACWY recipients.

Explained via the paper, the time point label denotes: about 28 days (+/-7) after the second vaccine dose. AZD1222 recipients with second doses at about 4 weeks or about 12 weeks were pooled, because spike-specific TCR depth and breadth did not differ between schedules. Vaccinee samples were obtained from the UK trials COV001 and COV002, which included a single-blind randomized controlled phase 2/3 trial of AZD1222 (ChAdOx1 nCoV-19) in healthy adults. For TCRbeta chain sequencing, PBMC samples were collected from trial participants at day 0 and at day 28 after the second dose. With regard to this clone: Its antigen is still unknown. No much larger clonotype is one base removed from it; base qualities were not supplied.

The CDR3, from cysteine to phenylalanine, totals 15 residues. The only DNA kept is the CDR3, 45 bases in frame from the first base. The germline V end is reduced by 3 bases and the J end by 3 bases; junction bases left unmatched: 6. CDR1 and CDR2 (SGDLS, YYNGEE) derive from the germline V gene. The CDR3 regions of human TCRbeta chains were analyzed by immunosequencing. In the authors' own workflow: Repertoire TCRs were matched against a reference library of SARS-CoV-2-specific TCRs generated with the MIRA antigen-specificity platform. Breadth was defined as the fraction of unique TCRs that were SARS-CoV-2-associated. Depth was defined as the fraction of total T cells that were SARS-CoV-2-associated. Each spike-specific TCR was assigned to its reactive spike region and to a CD4 or CD8 class using the MIRA data. Log10-transformed breadth and depth values were compared by one-way ANOVA with Sidak's multiple comparisons tests. TCRdb took this table from immuneACCESS and kept in-frame rearrangements with V and J called. Such tables lack part of the clones; where checked against another copy, unresolved V genes explain under half of the gap, and the rest is unexplained. V, J and clone size were drawn from that table, and D and trimming were deduced from the DNA. Counted in this sample were over 95,000 clones; roughly nine tenths of them appeared once. In total, the top ten clones hold around 8.3% of the sample.

The rearranged chain carries TRBV9 and TRBJ1-5, and 7 junctional nucleotides match TRBD1. The clonotype originates from an adult who received the AZD1222 COVID-19 vaccine. This specimen consisted of peripheral blood, obtained 28 days after the second AZD1222 dose. The sequenced DNA is TGTGCCAGCAGCGCGACAGGGTTTATCAATCAGCCCCAGCATTTT. The resulting protein is CASSATGFINQPQHF.